Presented here are 18 T cell receptor beta chains from one specimen sequenced in a study of blood T cell repertoires in COVID-19. The protocol was immunoSEQ multiplex PCR, while the TCRdb copy is restricted to in-frame clones and leaves out a portion. The sample shows approximately 200,000 clones, roughly 85% of them seen only once. Sequenced: PBMCs or T cells enriched from blood (not recorded which). Receptor source: a man between 35 and 55 years old who had recovered from COVID-19.

This clone was counted a few times. The CDR3 here is CASRRTSGHNEQFF. In nucleotides, the CDR3 is TGTGCCAGCCGGCGGACTAGCGGACACAATGAGCAGTTCTTC. V and J are TRBV2 and TRBJ2-1; 10 nucleotides agree with TRBD2. The CDR3 totals 14 residues. The V gene's germline CDR1 is SNHLY and CDR2 FYNNEI. The V gene end was trimmed by 8 bases and the J gene end by 5 bases; junction bases not matched to a gene: 6. The whole variable domain, filled in from reference TRBV2 and TRBJ2-1, reads EPEVTQTPSHQVTQMGQEVILRCVPISNHLYFYWYRQILGQKVEFLVSFYNNEISEKSEIFDDQFSVERPDGSNFTLKIRSTKLEDSAMYFCASRRTSGHNEQFFGPGTRLTVL.

J is TRBJ2-7 and V is TRBV3-1 (or the pseudogene TRBV3-2), with unresolved D. Germline CDR1 is LGHDT and CDR2 is YNNKEL (reference sequence). This CDR3 is built from 12 residues. Trimming left V 1 base short and J 9 bases short, with 10 bases between. DNA for the CDR3: TGTGCCAGCAGCCAAGCCTACTCCTCGCAGTACTTC. Its protein is CASSQAYSSQYF.

The V call is TRBV12-3 or TRBV12-4, the J call TRBJ1-2, with TRBD1 matching over 9 bases. Trimming at V came to 6 bases and at J to 6 bases, leaving 5 bases not matched to a gene. The CDR3 spans 13 residues. The CDR3 loop reads CASSRTGADGYTF. DNA for the CDR3: TGTGCCAGCAGCCGGACAGGGGCCGATGGCTACACCTTC.

The J gene is TRBJ2-1, the V gene TRBV7-2, with TRBD2 matching 14 bases. CDR1 is SGHTA, CDR2 FQGNSA, per germline. With 3 bases clipped from V and 9 bases from J, the junction kept 4 bases outside the gene matches. The CDR3 runs 15 residues. In nucleotides, the CDR3 is TGTGCCAGCAGCTTGGGACTAGCGGGAGCGGGTGAGCAGTTCTTC. It is translated as CASSLGLAGAGEQFF.

The chain carries TRBV10-3 and TRBJ1-1; D is uncertain. This CDR3 contains 16 residues. Between the trimmed V and J ends, which lost 2 bases and 4 bases, there was a span of 17 bases. The germline V gene has CDR1 ENHRY and CDR2 SYGVKD. The CDR3 loop reads CAISETSGSTGTEAFF. Here the CDR3 DNA reads TGTGCCATCAGTGAGACTTCGGGATCCACCGGCACTGAAGCTTTCTTT.

The chain couples TRBV4-3 to TRBJ1-4; 10 positions match TRBD1. This CDR3 region has 16 residues. Germline V gene sequence: CDR1 LGHNA, CDR2 YSLEER. J lost 5 bases, V lost 2 bases, and 5 bases had no gene match. DNA for the CDR3: TGCGCCAGCAGCCAAACCGGGGGACAGGGGAATGAAAAACTGTTTTTT. Its translation is CASSQTGGQGNEKLFF.

The chain recombines TRBV29-1 with TRBJ1-1; 8 bases are shared with TRBD1. Germline-derived CDR1 and CDR2 are SQVTM and ANQGSEA. CDR3 length: 15 amino acids. After removal of 2 bases from V and 7 bases from J, the junction contained 12 bases not matched to a gene. CDR3 loop: CSVEYEDRVEGEAFF. The CDR3, as DNA: TGCAGCGTTGAATATGAGGACAGGGTAGAGGGTGAAGCTTTCTTT.

V gene TRBV5-1 combines with J gene TRBJ1-1, with no clear D. The CDR3 has 15 amino acids. Trimming shortened V by 6 bases and J by 2 bases, and 17 bases separated the two germline ends. CDR1 SGHRS and CDR2 YFSETQ come from the germline V gene. Here the CDR3 DNA reads TGCGCCAGCAACCAACAAGCGGGCGCAAACACTGAAGCTTTCTTT. Translation: CASNQQAGANTEAFF.

This clone was seen only once. DNA for the CDR3: TGTGCCAGCAGCTTCGGACAGGCGAACACTGAAGCTTTCTTT. Translating gives CASSFGQANTEAFF. The V call is TRBV3-1 (or the pseudogene TRBV3-2), the J call TRBJ1-1; TRBD1 agrees at 7 bases. This CDR3 contains 14 residues. Trimming took 5 bases from V and 1 from J; bases not matched to a gene: 4. Germline loops: CDR1 LGHDT, CDR2 YNNKEL (reference sequence).

V and J are TRBV19 and TRBJ1-2; TRBD1 aligns across 8 bases. Germline-derived CDR1 and CDR2 are LNHDA and SQIVND (reference sequence). The junction had 7 bases not matched to a gene; V was cut back by 6 bases and J by 4 bases. This CDR3 comprises 14 residues. The CDR3 loop is CASRQGARGYGYTF. CDR3 bases: TGTGCCAGTAGGCAGGGGGCGCGAGGCTATGGCTACACCTTC.

The chain is built from TRBV30 and TRBJ2-7; 10 nucleotides align to TRBD1. V gave up 0 bases and J gave up 2 bases; unmatched junction bases: 4. This CDR3 contains 15 residues. Per the germline V gene, CDR1 is GTSNPN and CDR2 is SVGIG (reference sequence). This chain's CDR3 is CAWSVGGTGAYEQYF. CDR3 DNA: TGTGCCTGGAGTGTAGGCGGGACAGGGGCCTACGAGCAGTACTTC.

The chain links TRBV13 to TRBJ2-7; 8 nucleotides align to TRBD2. The CDR3 sequence is 14 residues long. The V gene's germline CDR1 is PRHDT and CDR2 FYEKMQ (reference sequence). The V segment lost 8 bases and the J segment 5 bases; nucleotides outside the gene matches: 11. As DNA, the CDR3 is TGTGCCAGCCGAACGTTAGCGGGATCGGACGAGCAGTACTTC. Its protein is CASRTLAGSDEQYF.

The rearrangement joins TRBV5-4 to TRBJ1-4; 8 bases fit TRBD1. The germline V gene has CDR1 SGHNT and CDR2 YYREEE (reference sequence). CDR3 size: 16 residues. After removal of 4 bases from V and 1 base from J, the junction contained 6 bases not matched to a gene. CDR3 nucleotide sequence: TGTGCCAGCAGCCCCGGACAGGGCCGAACTAATGAAAAACTGTTTTTT. Amino acid sequence: CASSPGQGRTNEKLFF.

This chain uses TRBV9 with TRBJ1-4; D gene unclear. Germline V gene data show CDR1 as SGDLS and CDR2 as YYNGEE. Between the trimmed V and J ends, which lost 0 bases and 6 bases, there was a span of 15 bases. This CDR3 is built from 16 residues. CDR3 sequence reads: CASSVGGSGFDEKLFF. CDR3 DNA: TGTGCCAGCAGCGTAGGAGGGTCGGGATTCGATGAAAAACTGTTTTTT.

The CDR3 reads CASSLQPYPYTGELFF. CDR3 DNA: TGTGCCAGCAGCTTACAACCCTACCCCTACACCGGGGAGCTGTTTTTT. The chain joins TRBV11-2 to TRBJ2-2; D is unresolved. The ends were cut back, 2 bases at V and 3 bases at J, with 13 bases in the middle. The germline gives CDR1 SGHAT, CDR2 FQNNGV. The CDR3 has 16 amino acids.

J is TRBJ2-6 and V is TRBV18, with TRBD2 as a possible D gene (6 bases). This CDR3 has 16 residues. V was pared by 4 bases and J by 2 bases, with 12 bases between. Per the germline V gene, CDR1 is KGHSH and CDR2 is LQKENI. CDR3 sequence (DNA): TGTGCCAGCTCACAGACTCGACTAGCTGGGGCCAACGTCCTGACTTTC. The encoded protein is CASSQTRLAGANVLTF.

This sequence joins TRBV4-1 and TRBJ2-1; TRBD1 might be the D (7 bases). Germline V gene sequence: CDR1 MGHRA, CDR2 YSYEKL. V gave up 2 bases and J gave up 9 bases, with 14 bases separating them. CDR3 size: 14 residues. The CDR3 is CASSQRSQGGEQFF. CDR3 bases: TGCGCCAGCAGCCAAAGATCTCAGGGGGGTGAGCAGTTCTTC.

The rearrangement links TRBV11-2 to TRBJ2-3; 8 bases are a match to TRBD2. V was clipped by 5 bases and J by 2 bases; unmatched bases: 9. The CDR3 is 16 amino acids. In germline, CDR1 is SGHAT, CDR2 FQNNGV. In DNA, the CDR3 is TGTGCCAGCAGCCCTACTAGCGGAATCCTCACAGATACGCAGTATTTT. Translated: CASSPTSGILTDTQYF. Using reference TRBV11-2 and TRBJ2-3 for the parts outside the CDR3, the full variable domain is EAGVAQSPRYKIIEKRQSVAFWCNPISGHATLYWYQQILGQGPKLLIQFQNNGVVDDSQLPKDRFSAERLKGVDSTLKIQPAKLEDSAVYLCASSPTSGILTDTQYFGPGTRLTVL.